One T cell receptor beta chain is described in this entry. Its antigen is currently unknown. Here immunoSEQ multiplex PCR was the method, and the copy in TCRdb shows in-frame clones only, minus some. The sample records some 84,000 clones, 70% to 90% being singletons. The analysis combined second doses at about 4 or about 12 weeks. This sample was taken from a study of T cell responses to AZD1222 COVID-19 vaccine. V was trimmed by 3 bases and J by 1 base, leaving 3 bases between them. There are 12 residues in the CDR3. Broader study findings: Possibly, clonal diversity was underestimated; donors were largely white British and included more females. Rises in breadth and depth of Spike-specific TCRs came after two AZD1222 doses.

This chain connects TRBV12-3 or TRBV12-4 to TRBJ1-1; D is unclear. The sample in question was peripheral blood, obtained 28 days after the second AZD1222 dose. This receptor was obtained from an adult who received the AZD1222 COVID-19 vaccine. This CDR3 reads CASSFSNTEAFF. Written as DNA, the CDR3 is TGTGCCAGCAGTTTTTCGAACACTGAAGCTTTCTTT.